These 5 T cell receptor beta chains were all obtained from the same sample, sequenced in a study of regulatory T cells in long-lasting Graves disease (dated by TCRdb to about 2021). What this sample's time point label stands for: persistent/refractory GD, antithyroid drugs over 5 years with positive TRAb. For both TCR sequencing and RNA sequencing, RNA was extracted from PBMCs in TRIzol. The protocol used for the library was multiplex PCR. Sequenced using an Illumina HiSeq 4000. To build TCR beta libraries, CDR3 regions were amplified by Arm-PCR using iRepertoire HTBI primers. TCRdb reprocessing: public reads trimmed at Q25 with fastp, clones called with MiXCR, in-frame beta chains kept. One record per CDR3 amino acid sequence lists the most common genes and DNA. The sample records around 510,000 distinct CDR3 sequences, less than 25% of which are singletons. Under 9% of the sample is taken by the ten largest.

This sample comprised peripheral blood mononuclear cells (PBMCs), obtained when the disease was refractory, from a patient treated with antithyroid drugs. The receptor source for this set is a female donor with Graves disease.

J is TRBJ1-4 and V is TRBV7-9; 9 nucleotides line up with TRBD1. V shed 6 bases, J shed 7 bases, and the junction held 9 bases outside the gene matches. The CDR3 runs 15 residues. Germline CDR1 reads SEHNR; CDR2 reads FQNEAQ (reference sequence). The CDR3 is CASRHPGQGSEKLFF. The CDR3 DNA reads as TGTGCCAGCAGACATCCGGGACAGGGAAGTGAAAAACTGTTTTTT.

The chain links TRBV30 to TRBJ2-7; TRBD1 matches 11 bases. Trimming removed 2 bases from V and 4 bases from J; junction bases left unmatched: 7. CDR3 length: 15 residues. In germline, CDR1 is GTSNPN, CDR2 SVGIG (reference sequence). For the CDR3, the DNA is TGTGCCTGGAGTCTCGGACAGGGGGCGGGGTACGAGCAGTACTTC. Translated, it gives CAWSLGQGAGYEQYF. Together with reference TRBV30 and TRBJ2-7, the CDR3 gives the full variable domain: SQTIHQWPATLVQPVGSPLSLECTVEGTSNPNLYWYRQAAGRGLQLLFYSVGIGQISSEVPQNLSASRPQDRQFILSSKKLLLSDSGFYLCAWSLGQGAGYEQYFGPGTRLTVT.

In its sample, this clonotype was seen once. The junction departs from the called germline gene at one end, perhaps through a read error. Written as DNA, the CDR3 is TGTGCCGGCAGCCTGACCACAGGGTCGATGAGCACCGGGGAGCTGTTTTTT. Encoded protein: CAGSLTTGSMSTGELFF. V and J are TRBV27 and TRBJ2-2; tentatively, D is TRBD1 (6 bases). The length of the CDR3 is 17 residues. The V gene's germline CDR1 is MNHEY and CDR2 SMNVEV (reference sequence).

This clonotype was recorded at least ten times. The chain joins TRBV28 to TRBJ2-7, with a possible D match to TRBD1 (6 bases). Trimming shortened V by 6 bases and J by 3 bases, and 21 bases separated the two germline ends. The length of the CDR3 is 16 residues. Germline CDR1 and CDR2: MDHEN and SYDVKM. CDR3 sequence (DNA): TGTGCCAGCAGCCCCGCCCTAGGGGGAACCGACTACGAGCAGTACTTC. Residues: CASSPALGGTDYEQYF. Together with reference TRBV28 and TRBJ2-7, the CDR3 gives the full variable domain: DVKVTQSSRYLVKRTGEKVFLECVQDMDHENMFWYRQDPGLGLRLIYFSYDVKMKEKGDIPEGYSVSREKKERFSLILESASTNQTSMYLCASSPALGGTDYEQYFGPGTRLTVT.

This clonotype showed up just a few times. CDR3 residues: CASSYSGLAGVHEQYF. As DNA, the CDR3 is TGTGCCAGCAGTTACTCTGGCCTAGCGGGAGTCCACGAGCAGTACTTC. The chain employs TRBV6-5 and TRBJ2-7; 10 bases line up with TRBD2. Trimming cost V 0 bases and J 5 bases; bases outside gene matches: 7. From germline, CDR1 is MNHEY and CDR2 SVGAGI. The CDR3 has 16 amino acids.